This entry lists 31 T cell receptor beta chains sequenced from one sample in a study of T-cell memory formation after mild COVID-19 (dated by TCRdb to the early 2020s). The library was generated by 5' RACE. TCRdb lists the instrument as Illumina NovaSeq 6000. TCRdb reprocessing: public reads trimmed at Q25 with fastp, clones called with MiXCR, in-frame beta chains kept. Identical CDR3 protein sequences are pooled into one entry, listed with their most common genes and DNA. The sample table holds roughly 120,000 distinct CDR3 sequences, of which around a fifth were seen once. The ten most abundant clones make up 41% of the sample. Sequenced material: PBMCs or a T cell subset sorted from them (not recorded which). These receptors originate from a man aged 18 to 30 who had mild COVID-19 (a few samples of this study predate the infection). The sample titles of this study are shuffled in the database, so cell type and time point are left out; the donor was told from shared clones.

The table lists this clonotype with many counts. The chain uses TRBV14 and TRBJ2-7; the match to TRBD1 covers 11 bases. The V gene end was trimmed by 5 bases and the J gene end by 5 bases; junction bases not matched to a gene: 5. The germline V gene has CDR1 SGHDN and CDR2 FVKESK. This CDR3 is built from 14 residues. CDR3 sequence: CASSSRDRGNEQYF. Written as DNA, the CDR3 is TGTGCCAGCAGCTCCCGGGACAGGGGGAACGAGCAGTACTTC.

CDR3 sequence reads: CASSAEAGTGETQYF. The CDR3 DNA reads TGTGCCAGCAGCGCCGAGGCGGGAACGGGGGAGACCCAGTACTTC. The V and J genes are TRBV7-9 and TRBJ2-5; tentatively, D is TRBD2 (6 bases). The CDR3 covers 15 residues. The germline V and J ends were trimmed by 5 bases and 5 bases, with 18 bases remaining between them. Germline lookup yields CDR1 SEHNR and CDR2 FQNEAQ (reference sequence).

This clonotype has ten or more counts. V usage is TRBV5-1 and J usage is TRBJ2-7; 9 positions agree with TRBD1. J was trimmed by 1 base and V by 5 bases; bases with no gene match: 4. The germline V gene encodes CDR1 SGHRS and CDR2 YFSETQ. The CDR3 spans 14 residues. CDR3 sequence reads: CASSPGTGSYEQYV. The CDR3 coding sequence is TGCGCCAGCAGTCCCGGGACAGGGTCCTACGAGCAGTACGTC.

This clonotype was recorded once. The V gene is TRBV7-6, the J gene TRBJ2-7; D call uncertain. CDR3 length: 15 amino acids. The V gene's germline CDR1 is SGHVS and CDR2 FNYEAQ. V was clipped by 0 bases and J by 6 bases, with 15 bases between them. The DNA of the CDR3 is TGTGCCAGCAGCTTAGCGGGCGGCCCAGCCGGCGAGCAGTACTTC. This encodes CASSLAGGPAGEQYF. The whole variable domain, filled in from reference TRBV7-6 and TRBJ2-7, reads GAGVSQSPRYKVTKRGQDVALRCDPISGHVSLYWYRQALGQGPEFLTYFNYEAQQDKSGLPNDRFSAERPEGSISTLTIQRTEQRDSAMYRCASSLAGGPAGEQYFGPGTRLTVT.

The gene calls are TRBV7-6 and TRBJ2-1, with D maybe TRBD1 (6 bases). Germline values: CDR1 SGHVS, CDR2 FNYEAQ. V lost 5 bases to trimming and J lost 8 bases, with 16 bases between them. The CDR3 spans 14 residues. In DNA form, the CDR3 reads TGTGCCAGCAGCACCGACAGGAACCGCGATGAGCAGTTCTTC. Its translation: CASSTDRNRDEQFF.

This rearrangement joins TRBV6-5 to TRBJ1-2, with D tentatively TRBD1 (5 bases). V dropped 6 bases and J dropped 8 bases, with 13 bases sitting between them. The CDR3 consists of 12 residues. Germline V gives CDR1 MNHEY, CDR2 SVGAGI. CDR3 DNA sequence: TGTGCCAGCAGCGCGGGGGGTGGAGGCTACACCTTC. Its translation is CASSAGGGGYTF.

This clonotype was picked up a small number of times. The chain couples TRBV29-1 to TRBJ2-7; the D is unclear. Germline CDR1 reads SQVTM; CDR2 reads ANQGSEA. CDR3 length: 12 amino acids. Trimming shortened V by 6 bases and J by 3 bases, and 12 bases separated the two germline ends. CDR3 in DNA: TGCAGCGTCTTTGATGGCAGCTACGAGCAGTACTTC. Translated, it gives CSVFDGSYEQYF.

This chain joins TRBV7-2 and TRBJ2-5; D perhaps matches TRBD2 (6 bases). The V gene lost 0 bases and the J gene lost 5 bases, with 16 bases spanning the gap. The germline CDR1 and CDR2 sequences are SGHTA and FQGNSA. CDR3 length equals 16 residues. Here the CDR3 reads CASSLASWREPETQYF. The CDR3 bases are TGTGCCAGCAGCTTAGCTTCATGGAGGGAACCGGAGACCCAGTACTTC.

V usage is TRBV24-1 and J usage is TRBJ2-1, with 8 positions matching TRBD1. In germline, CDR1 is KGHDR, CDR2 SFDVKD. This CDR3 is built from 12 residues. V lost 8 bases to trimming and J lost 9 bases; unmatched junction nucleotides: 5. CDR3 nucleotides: TGTGCCACCATCGGACAGGGTGGTGAGCAGTTCTTC. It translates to CATIGQGGEQFF.

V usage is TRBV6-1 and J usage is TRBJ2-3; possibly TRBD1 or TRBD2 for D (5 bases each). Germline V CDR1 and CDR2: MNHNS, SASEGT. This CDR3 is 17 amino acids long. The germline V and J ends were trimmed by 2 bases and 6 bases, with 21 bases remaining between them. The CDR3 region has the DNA TGTGCCAGCAGTGAAATGAGGGAACGGGGTAGGGGCGATACGCAGTATTTT. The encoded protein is CASSEMRERGRGDTQYF.

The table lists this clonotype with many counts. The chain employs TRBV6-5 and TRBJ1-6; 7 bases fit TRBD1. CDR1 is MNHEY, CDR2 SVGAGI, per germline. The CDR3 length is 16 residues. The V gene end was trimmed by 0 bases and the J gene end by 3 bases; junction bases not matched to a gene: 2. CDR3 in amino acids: CASSYSGQLYNSPLHF. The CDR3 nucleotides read TGTGCCAGCAGTTACTCGGGACAGCTCTATAATTCACCCCTCCACTTT.

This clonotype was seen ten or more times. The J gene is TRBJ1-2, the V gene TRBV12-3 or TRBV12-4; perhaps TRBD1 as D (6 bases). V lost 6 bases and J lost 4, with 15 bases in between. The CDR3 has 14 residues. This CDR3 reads CASSPFNRVYGYTF. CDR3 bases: TGTGCCAGCAGCCCATTCAACAGGGTCTATGGCTACACCTTC.

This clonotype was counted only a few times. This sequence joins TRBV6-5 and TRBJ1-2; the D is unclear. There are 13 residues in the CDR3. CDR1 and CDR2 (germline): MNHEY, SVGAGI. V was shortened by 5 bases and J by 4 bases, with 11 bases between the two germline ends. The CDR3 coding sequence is TGTGCCAGCAGTACGACCGTCCGCTATGGCTACACCTTC. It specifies CASSTTVRYGYTF.

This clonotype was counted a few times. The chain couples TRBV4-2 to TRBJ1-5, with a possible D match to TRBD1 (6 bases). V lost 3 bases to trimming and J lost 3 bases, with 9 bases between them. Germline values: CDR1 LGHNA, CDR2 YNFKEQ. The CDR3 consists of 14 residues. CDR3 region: CASSQGADNQPQHF. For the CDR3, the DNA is TGTGCCAGCAGCCAGGGGGCTGACAATCAGCCCCAGCATTTT.

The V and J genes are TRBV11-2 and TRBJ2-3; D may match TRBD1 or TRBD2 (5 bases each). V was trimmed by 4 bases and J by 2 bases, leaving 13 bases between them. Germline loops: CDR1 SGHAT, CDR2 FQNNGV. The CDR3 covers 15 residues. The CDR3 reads CASSSEVGVTDTQYF. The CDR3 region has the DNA TGTGCCAGCAGCTCCGAGGTGGGGGTCACAGATACGCAGTATTTT.

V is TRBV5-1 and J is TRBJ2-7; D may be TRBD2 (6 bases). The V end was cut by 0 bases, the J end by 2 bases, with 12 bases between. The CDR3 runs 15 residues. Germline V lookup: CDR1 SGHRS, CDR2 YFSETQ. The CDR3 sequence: CASSLAPGRPYEQYF. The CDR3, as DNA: TGCGCCAGCAGCTTGGCCCCAGGGAGGCCCTACGAGCAGTACTTC.

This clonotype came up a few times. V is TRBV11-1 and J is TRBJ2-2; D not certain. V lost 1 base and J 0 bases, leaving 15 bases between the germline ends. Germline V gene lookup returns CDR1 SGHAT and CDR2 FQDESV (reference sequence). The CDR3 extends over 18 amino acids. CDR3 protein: CASSLESPWSANTGELFF. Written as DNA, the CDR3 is TGTGCCAGCAGCTTAGAAAGCCCGTGGAGCGCGAACACCGGGGAGCTGTTTTTT.

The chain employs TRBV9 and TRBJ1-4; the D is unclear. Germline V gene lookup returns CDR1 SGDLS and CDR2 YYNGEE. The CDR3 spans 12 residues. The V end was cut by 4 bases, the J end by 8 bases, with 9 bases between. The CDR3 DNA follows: TGTGCCAGCAGCCAAGACGACGAAAAACTGTTTTTT. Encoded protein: CASSQDDEKLFF. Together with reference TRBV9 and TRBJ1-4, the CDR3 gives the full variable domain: DSGVTQTPKHLITATGQRVTLRCSPRSGDLSVYWYQQSLDQGLQFLIQYYNGEERAKGNILERFSAQQFPDLHSELNLSSLELGDSALYFCASSQDDEKLFFGSGTQLSVL.

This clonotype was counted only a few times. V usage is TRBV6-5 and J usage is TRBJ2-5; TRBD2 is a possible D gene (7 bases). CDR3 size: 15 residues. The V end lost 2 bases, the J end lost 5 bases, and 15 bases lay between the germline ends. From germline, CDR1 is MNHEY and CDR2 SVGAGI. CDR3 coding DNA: TGTGCCAGCAGTTACGCGGGTGGGGGGGCCGAGACCCAGTACTTC. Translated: CASSYAGGGAETQYF.

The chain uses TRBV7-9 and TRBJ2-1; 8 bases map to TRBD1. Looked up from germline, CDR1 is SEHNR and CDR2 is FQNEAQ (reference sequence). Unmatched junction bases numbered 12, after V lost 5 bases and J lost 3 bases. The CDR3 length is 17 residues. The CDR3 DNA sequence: TGTGCCAGCAGCACAACTAAGACAGGGGATCTCTACAATGAGCAGTTCTTC. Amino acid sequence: CASSTTKTGDLYNEQFF.

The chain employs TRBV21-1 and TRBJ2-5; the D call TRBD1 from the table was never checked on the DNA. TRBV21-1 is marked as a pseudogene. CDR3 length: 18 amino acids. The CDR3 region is CASSKESPYRHYQETQYF. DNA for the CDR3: TGTGCCAGCAGCAAAGAGTCCCCCTACCGACACTACCAAGAGACCCAGTACTTC.

CDR3 protein: CASSQVNSGGPGELFF. The CDR3 DNA is TGTGCCAGCAGCCAAGTGAATAGCGGGGGGCCCGGGGAGCTGTTTTTT. The chain combines TRBV3-1 with TRBJ2-2, with TRBD2 matching over 10 bases. The V and J ends lost 1 base and 6 bases, in that order; junction bases with no gene match: 5. Germline CDR1 and CDR2: LGHDT and YNNKEL (reference sequence). CDR3 size: 16 residues.

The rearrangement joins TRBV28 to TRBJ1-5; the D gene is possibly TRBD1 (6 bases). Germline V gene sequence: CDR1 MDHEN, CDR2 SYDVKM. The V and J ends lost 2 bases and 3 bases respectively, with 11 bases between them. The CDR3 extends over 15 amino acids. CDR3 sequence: CASSLVDRLNQPQHF. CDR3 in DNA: TGTGCCAGCAGTTTAGTCGACAGGCTCAATCAGCCCCAGCATTTT. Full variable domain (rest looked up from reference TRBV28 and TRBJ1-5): DVKVTQSSRYLVKRTGEKVFLECVQDMDHENMFWYRQDPGLGLRLIYFSYDVKMKEKGDIPEGYSVSREKKERFSLILESASTNQTSMYLCASSLVDRLNQPQHFGDGTRLSIL.

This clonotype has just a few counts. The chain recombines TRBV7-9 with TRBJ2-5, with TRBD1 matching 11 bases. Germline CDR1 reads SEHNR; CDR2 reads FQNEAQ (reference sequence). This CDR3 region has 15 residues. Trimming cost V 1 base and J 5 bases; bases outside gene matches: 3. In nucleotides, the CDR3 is TGTGCCAGCAGCTTAGGGGGACAGGGGGAGGAGACCCAGTACTTC. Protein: CASSLGGQGEETQYF.

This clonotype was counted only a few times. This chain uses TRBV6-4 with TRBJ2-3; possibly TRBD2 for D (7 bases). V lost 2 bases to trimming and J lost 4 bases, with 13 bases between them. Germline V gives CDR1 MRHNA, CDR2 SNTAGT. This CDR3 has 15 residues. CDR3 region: CASSDEGGAADTQYF. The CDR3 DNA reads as TGTGCCAGCAGTGACGAGGGGGGGGCCGCAGATACGCAGTATTTT.

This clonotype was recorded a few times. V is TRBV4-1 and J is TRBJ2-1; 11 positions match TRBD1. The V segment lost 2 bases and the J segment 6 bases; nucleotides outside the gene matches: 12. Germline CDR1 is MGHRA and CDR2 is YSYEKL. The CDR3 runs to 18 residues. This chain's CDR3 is CASSQYQAGTGGSNEQFF. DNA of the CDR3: TGCGCCAGCAGCCAATACCAAGCCGGGACAGGGGGAAGCAATGAGCAGTTCTTC.

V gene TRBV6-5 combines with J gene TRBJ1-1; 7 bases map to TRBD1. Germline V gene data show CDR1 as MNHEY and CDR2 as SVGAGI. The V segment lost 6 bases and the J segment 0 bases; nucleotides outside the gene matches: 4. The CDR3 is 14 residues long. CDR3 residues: CASRSTGMNTEAFF. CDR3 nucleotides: TGTGCCAGCAGATCGACAGGGATGAACACTGAAGCTTTCTTT.

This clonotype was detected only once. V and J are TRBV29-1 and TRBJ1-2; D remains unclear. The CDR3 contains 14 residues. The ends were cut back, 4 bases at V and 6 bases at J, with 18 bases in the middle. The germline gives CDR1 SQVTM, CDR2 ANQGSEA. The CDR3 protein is CSVASLEQINGYTF. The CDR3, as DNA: TGCAGCGTTGCTAGTCTAGAACAGATCAATGGCTACACCTTC.

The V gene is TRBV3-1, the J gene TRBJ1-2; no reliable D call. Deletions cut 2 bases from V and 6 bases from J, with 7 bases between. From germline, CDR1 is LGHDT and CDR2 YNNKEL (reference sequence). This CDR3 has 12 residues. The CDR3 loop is CASSQWFNGYTF. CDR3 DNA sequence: TGTGCCAGCAGCCAATGGTTTAATGGCTACACCTTC.

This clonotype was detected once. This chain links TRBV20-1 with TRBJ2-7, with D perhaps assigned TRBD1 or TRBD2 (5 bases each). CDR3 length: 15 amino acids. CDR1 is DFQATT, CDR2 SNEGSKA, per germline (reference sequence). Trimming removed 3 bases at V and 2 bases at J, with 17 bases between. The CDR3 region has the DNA TGCAGTGCTAGTTCCCCTGCTGGGGGACCCTACGAGCAGTACGTC. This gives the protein CSASSPAGGPYEQYV.

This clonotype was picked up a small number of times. The CDR3: CASSLGGPYNEQFF. DNA for the CDR3: TGTGCCAGCAGCTTGGGGGGGCCCTACAATGAGCAGTTCTTC. The genes are TRBV5-4 and TRBJ2-1, with TRBD1 as a possible D gene (6 bases). The V and J ends lost 0 bases and 2 bases respectively, with 6 bases between them. The CDR3 loop spans 14 amino acids. The germline V gene has CDR1 SGHNT and CDR2 YYREEE (reference sequence).